Below, 32 T cell receptor beta chains from the same sample are listed, as sequenced in a study of cytomegalovirus exposure and HLA in healthy donors. The primer mix had 60 Vbeta and 13 Jbeta primers. Here immunoSEQ multiplex PCR was the method, and the copy in TCRdb shows in-frame clones only, minus some. The data show around 170,000 clones, 65% to 85% seen once. The sequencing sample was made of PBMCs. These receptors originate from a young woman in good health and CMV-seronegative.

The V gene is TRBV28, the J gene TRBJ1-1; 11 bases are shared with TRBD1. Germline loops: CDR1 MDHEN, CDR2 SYDVKM. The CDR3 runs to 15 residues. Losses at the gene ends were 6 bases for V and 5 bases for J; bases not matched to a gene: 8. CDR3 loop: CASRRGQGAGTEAFF. CDR3 sequence (DNA): TGTGCCAGCAGACGCGGACAGGGGGCAGGGACTGAAGCTTTCTTT.

This chain joins TRBV5-5 and TRBJ1-2; 7 bases are shared with TRBD1. This CDR3 is built from 15 residues. Trimming removed 3 bases from V and 0 bases from J; junction bases left unmatched: 5. Germline V CDR1 and CDR2: SGHKS, YYEKEE (reference sequence). CDR3: CASSSWTGTNYGYTF. Written as DNA, the CDR3 is TGTGCCAGCAGCTCTTGGACAGGAACTAACTATGGCTACACCTTC. Drawing the rest from reference TRBV5-5 and TRBJ1-2, the complete variable domain is DAGVTQSPTHLIKTRGQQVTLRCSPISGHKSVSWYQQVLGQGPQFIFQYYEKEERGRGNFPDRFSARQFPNYSSELNVNALLLGDSALYLCASSSWTGTNYGYTFGSGTRLTVV.

The chain has TRBV18 and TRBJ2-7; 11 bases fit TRBD1. The germline CDR1 and CDR2 sequences are KGHSH and LQKENI. This CDR3 contains 16 residues. V gave up 3 bases and J gave up 4 bases; unmatched junction bases: 8. The CDR3 here is CASSPLGQGGRYEQYF. CDR3 DNA sequence: TGTGCCAGCTCACCCCTGGGACAGGGGGGCCGATACGAGCAGTACTTC.

J is TRBJ2-7 and V is TRBV30; 9 nucleotides agree with TRBD2. J lost 2 bases, V lost 1 base, and 6 bases had no gene match. The CDR3 is 15 residues long. Germline CDR1 is GTSNPN and CDR2 is SVGIG (reference sequence). CDR3 coding DNA: TGTGCCTGGAGTGCTAAGCGGGGGGCCACCTACGAGCAGTACTTC. Translating gives CAWSAKRGATYEQYF.

The V gene is TRBV11-2, the J gene TRBJ2-5, with D unresolved. Germline CDR1 and CDR2: SGHAT and FQNNGV. The length of the CDR3 is 13 residues. The V gene lost 0 bases and the J gene lost 4 bases, with 6 bases spanning the gap. The CDR3 DNA reads as TGTGCCAGCAGCTTAGATCGCGGAGAGACCCAGTACTTC. This sequence encodes CASSLDRGETQYF.

The chain is built from TRBV5-5 and TRBJ2-1; TRBD1 matches at 7 bases. CDR3 length: 14 amino acids. V lost 4 bases to trimming and J lost 3 bases; unmatched junction nucleotides: 4. Germline V gene data show CDR1 as SGHKS and CDR2 as YYEKEE (reference sequence). The CDR3 DNA follows: TGTGCCAGCAGCGGGGGACAGATCTACAATGAGCAGTTCTTC. Its translation is CASSGGQIYNEQFF.

This clone appeared a single time. This rearrangement joins TRBV25-1 to TRBJ2-1; 12 bases align to TRBD2. Per the germline V gene, CDR1 is MGHDK and CDR2 is SYGVNS. The CDR3 is 17 amino acids. Trimming cost V 3 bases and J 5 bases; bases outside gene matches: 8. The CDR3 protein is CASSDPPLAGGDNEQFF. The CDR3 region has the DNA TGTGCCAGCAGTGACCCTCCTCTAGCGGGGGGGGACAATGAGCAGTTCTTC.

As regards this clone: The junction and the germline gene differ at one end; a read error may be behind it. The chain uses TRBV5-1 and TRBJ2-6; possible D gene TRBD1, 5 bases. CDR3 length: 16 residues. Germline loops: CDR1 SGHRS, CDR2 YFSETQ. CDR3 residues: CASSPAGFTGANGLTF. CDR3 DNA sequence: TGCGCCAGCAGCCCGGCTGGTTTTACTGGGGCCAACGGCCTGACTTTC.

V and J are TRBV4-2 and TRBJ2-5; TRBD2 might be the D (5 bases). The V end lost 0 bases, the J end lost 1 base, and 9 bases lay between the germline ends. This CDR3 spans 15 amino acids. Germline V gives CDR1 LGHNA, CDR2 YNFKEQ. CDR3 in DNA: TGTGCCAGCAGCCAAGATAGAGAGGGCCAAGAGACCCAGTACTTC. Encoded protein: CASSQDREGQETQYF.

The rearrangement uses TRBV9 and TRBJ2-3, with D maybe TRBD2 (6 bases). Germline assignment: CDR1 SGDLS and CDR2 YYNGEE. The V and J ends lost 2 bases and 8 bases respectively, with 18 bases between them. This CDR3 region has 15 residues. As DNA, the CDR3 is TGTGCCAGCAGCGTTTCCGGGACTCCCAGCGCTACGCAGTATTTT. It translates to CASSVSGTPSATQYF.

This chain links TRBV7-9 with TRBJ2-5; the D gene is possibly TRBD2 (7 bases). This CDR3 contains 15 residues. Per germline, CDR1 SEHNR and CDR2 FQNEAQ (reference sequence). V lost 6 bases to trimming and J lost 4 bases, with 18 bases between them. The CDR3 protein is CASSRTQGGGETQYF. The CDR3 region has the DNA TGTGCCAGCAGTCGGACACAAGGGGGGGGAGAGACCCAGTACTTC.

CDR3 loop: CASRRANNSPLHF. DNA of the CDR3: TGTGCCAGCCGGCGGGCGAATAATTCACCCCTCCACTTT. V and J are TRBV6-5 and TRBJ1-6; D is undetermined. This CDR3 comprises 13 residues. Trimming shortened V by 8 bases and J by 5 bases, and 10 bases separated the two germline ends. Looked up from germline, CDR1 is MNHEY and CDR2 is SVGAGI.

The chain is built from TRBV19 and TRBJ2-7, with 7 bases that match TRBD1. The ends lost 4 bases at V and 6 bases at J; junction bases unmatched: 12. Germline CDR1 LNHDA, CDR2 SQIVND (reference sequence). The CDR3 has 15 amino acids. The CDR3 region has the DNA TGTGCCAGTAGTACCTCCGGGACAGTAGTGTTCGAGCAGTACTTC. Translating gives CASSTSGTVVFEQYF.

The V call is TRBV6-4, the J call TRBJ1-4; 7 nucleotides match TRBD1. The CDR3 length is 15 residues. The germline CDR1 and CDR2 sequences are MRHNA and SNTAGT. V shed 4 bases and J 14 bases; nucleotides not matched to a gene: 16. The CDR3 loop reads CASSGGQKSIPSLFF. In nucleotides, the CDR3 is TGTGCCAGCAGTGGGGGACAGAAAAGTATTCCCTCGCTGTTTTTT.

This sequence joins TRBV11-2 and TRBJ2-3; the match to TRBD2 covers 7 bases. V shed 3 bases, J shed 4 bases, and the junction held 4 bases outside the gene matches. The germline gives CDR1 SGHAT, CDR2 FQNNGV. This CDR3 comprises 14 residues. CDR3 coding DNA: TGTGCCAGCAGCTTCAGTGGGGGGGCAGATACGCAGTATTTT. This gives the protein CASSFSGGADTQYF.

The chain joins TRBV5-1 to TRBJ1-4; D possibly corresponds to TRBD1 (6 bases). Germline CDR1 and CDR2: SGHRS and YFSETQ. Trimming pared 2 bases from V and 5 bases from J, leaving 10 bases between. The CDR3 is 14 amino acids. Here the CDR3 reads CASSFGQTNEKLFF. CDR3 bases: TGCGCCAGCAGCTTCGGACAGACAAATGAAAAACTGTTTTTT.

This clone was seen a single time. The chain is built from TRBV7-8 and TRBJ2-3, with 7 positions matching TRBD2. Trimming removed 3 bases from V and 3 bases from J; junction bases left unmatched: 6. Germline V gene lookup returns CDR1 SGHVS and CDR2 FQNEAQ. The CDR3 is 15 residues long. The CDR3 bases are TGTGCCAGCAGCTTTTGGGGAGGGGATACAGATACGCAGTATTTT. This sequence encodes CASSFWGGDTDTQYF. Using reference TRBV7-8 and TRBJ2-3 for the parts outside the CDR3, the full variable domain is GAGVSQSPRYKVAKRGQDVALRCDPISGHVSLFWYQQALGQGPEFLTYFQNEAQLDKSGLPSDRFFAERPEGSVSTLKIQRTQQEDSAVYLCASSFWGGDTDTQYFGPGTRLTVL.

The CDR3 bases are TGTGCCAGCAGTGGGACCGGGACAGGGGATGATGAGCAGTTCTTC. This gives the protein CASSGTGTGDDEQFF. The chain couples TRBV25-1 to TRBJ2-1; 10 nucleotides match TRBD1. J was trimmed by 8 bases and V by 4 bases; bases with no gene match: 8. The CDR3 has 15 amino acids. In germline, CDR1 is MGHDK, CDR2 SYGVNS.

V gene TRBV7-8 combines with J gene TRBJ1-1; no reliable D call. Trimming cost V 5 bases and J 5 bases, with 12 bases left between them. Per the germline V gene, CDR1 is SGHVS and CDR2 is FQNEAQ. CDR3 length: 13 residues. In DNA form, the CDR3 reads TGTGCCAGCAGCCCACCTGGGAGGACTGAAGCTTTCTTT. It is translated as CASSPPGRTEAFF.

The chain employs TRBV19 and TRBJ1-5, with a possible D match to TRBD1 (5 bases). Deletions cut 5 bases from V and 7 bases from J, with 18 bases between. CDR3 length equals 15 residues. The germline CDR1 and CDR2 sequences are LNHDA and SQIVND (reference sequence). CDR3 nucleotides: TGTGCCAGTAGTCACCCGGGGGGGGAACGACAGCCCCAGCATTTT. It codes for CASSHPGGERQPQHF.

The chain recombines TRBV28 with TRBJ2-3, with D hard to call. Germline values: CDR1 MDHEN, CDR2 SYDVKM. Between the trimmed V and J ends, which lost 5 bases and 5 bases, there was a span of 5 bases. The CDR3 totals 11 residues. For the CDR3, the DNA is TGTGCCAGCAGTCCCAGAGATACGCAGTATTTT. Its protein is CASSPRDTQYF.

The V gene is TRBV11-2, the J gene TRBJ1-5; D remains unclear. There are 14 residues in the CDR3. V was trimmed by 3 bases and J by 3 bases, leaving 9 bases between them. Germline-derived CDR1 and CDR2 are SGHAT and FQNNGV. DNA for the CDR3: TGTGCCAGCAGCTTGGGCGGGGACAATCAGCCCCAGCATTTT. This codes for CASSLGGDNQPQHF. The full variable domain, its missing parts supplied by reference TRBV11-2 and TRBJ1-5, is EAGVAQSPRYKIIEKRQSVAFWCNPISGHATLYWYQQILGQGPKLLIQFQNNGVVDDSQLPKDRFSAERLKGVDSTLKIQPAKLEDSAVYLCASSLGGDNQPQHFGDGTRLSIL.

V and J are TRBV5-1 and TRBJ1-2; TRBD1 agrees at 8 bases. CDR1 is SGHRS, CDR2 YFSETQ, per germline. V shed 5 bases and J 8 bases; nucleotides not matched to a gene: 11. The CDR3 has 14 amino acids. The CDR3 region has the DNA TGCGCCAGCAGATCTGATGCAGGGGGCAACGGCTACACCTTC. Translated, it gives CASRSDAGGNGYTF.

This clone occurred once. The chain uses TRBV29-1 and TRBJ2-3, with D possibly matching TRBD1 (5 bases). Trimming pared 3 bases from V and 0 bases from J, leaving 10 bases between. Germline CDR1 reads SQVTM; CDR2 reads ANQGSEA. The length of the CDR3 is 14 residues. In DNA form, the CDR3 reads TGCAGCGTTGATCTACAGGAAAGCACAGATACGCAGTATTTT. This codes for CSVDLQESTDTQYF.

This clone was recorded once. The rearrangement links TRBV6-1 to TRBJ1-2, with TRBD1 identical over 11 bases. Germline assignment: CDR1 MNHNS and CDR2 SASEGT. V lost 4 bases to trimming and J lost 9 bases; unmatched junction nucleotides: 7. The CDR3 is 14 residues long. The CDR3 DNA sequence: TGTGCCAGCAGTGGGAGGACAGGGGGCGAGAGCTACACCTTC. This codes for CASSGRTGGESYTF.

The sample holds a few counts of this clone. V gene TRBV5-1 combines with J gene TRBJ2-3, with TRBD1 matching 9 bases. Germline CDR1 and CDR2: SGHRS and YFSETQ. The V gene end was trimmed by 5 bases and the J gene end by 4 bases; junction bases not matched to a gene: 8. This CDR3 has 15 amino acids. The CDR3 reads CASSRQGVASDTQYF. CDR3 nucleotide sequence: TGCGCCAGCAGTCGACAGGGGGTAGCTTCAGATACGCAGTATTTT.

This rearrangement joins TRBV5-6 to TRBJ1-2, with TRBD1 matching 7 bases. Trimming cost V 0 bases and J 2 bases; bases outside gene matches: 1. The length of the CDR3 is 14 residues. Germline CDR1 reads SGHDT; CDR2 reads YYEEEE. The CDR3 DNA follows: TGTGCCAGCAGCTTGGGACAGGGAAACTATGGCTACACCTTC. Protein product: CASSLGQGNYGYTF. Based on the CDR3 plus reference TRBV5-6 and TRBJ1-2, the full variable domain is DAGVTQSPTHLIKTRGQQVTLRCSPKSGHDTVSWYQQALGQGPQFIFQYYEEEERQRGNFPDRFSGHQFPNYSSELNVNALLLGDSALYLCASSLGQGNYGYTFGSGTRLTVV.

This clone has just a few counts. J is TRBJ2-1 and V is TRBV9; TRBD2 aligns across 10 bases. There are 15 residues in the CDR3. The V gene's germline CDR1 is SGDLS and CDR2 YYNGEE. V was pared by 2 bases and J by 4 bases, with 3 bases of the junction left unmatched. CDR3 coding DNA: TGTGCCAGCAGCGTGGAAGCGGGGGGGTACAATGAGCAGTTCTTC. It specifies CASSVEAGGYNEQFF.

This clone occurred once. This chain links TRBV9 with TRBJ1-3; D is uncertain. The CDR3 consists of 15 residues. V gave up 3 bases and J gave up 0 bases, with 10 bases separating them. Germline CDR1 is SGDLS and CDR2 is YYNGEE. The CDR3, as DNA: TGTGCCAGCAGCGGGTACGGTGGCTCTGGAAACACCATATATTTT. Its protein is CASSGYGGSGNTIYF.

V and J are TRBV19 and TRBJ2-3, with 7 bases lining up with TRBD2. The CDR3 extends over 13 amino acids. Unmatched junction bases numbered 2, after V lost 7 bases and J lost 1 base. The germline V gene encodes CDR1 LNHDA and CDR2 SQIVND (reference sequence). The DNA for the CDR3 is TGTGCCAGTAATCTAGCGGGCACAGATACGCAGTATTTT. Translation gives CASNLAGTDTQYF.

The V and J genes are TRBV6-1 and TRBJ1-1; 10 nucleotides agree with TRBD1. The CDR3 runs to 14 residues. Germline V gene lookup returns CDR1 MNHNS and CDR2 SASEGT. V lost 8 bases to trimming and J lost 5 bases; unmatched junction nucleotides: 8. This chain's CDR3 is CASGRWTGGTEAFF. CDR3 in DNA: TGTGCCAGCGGACGTTGGACAGGGGGGACTGAAGCTTTCTTT.

This clone was seen once. This chain joins TRBV10-2 and TRBJ1-1, with TRBD1 as a possible D gene (5 bases). The CDR3 contains 12 residues. The V end lost 5 bases, the J end lost 9 bases, and 13 bases lay between the germline ends. CDR1 WSHSY and CDR2 SAAADI come from the germline V gene. The CDR3 protein is CASSNLDTKAFF. The DNA of the CDR3 is TGCGCCAGCAGTAACCTGGACACGAAAGCTTTCTTT.